This note documents a single T cell receptor (beta chain) sequence. What it binds is not known. The sample belongs to a study of cytomegalovirus exposure and HLA in healthy donors. Study-level information: Later, an analysis reported that the 130 or so validation repertoires had used the same platform as the approximately 690 first-cohort repertoires.

Study-wide results and limits: Reportedly, diagnosis of cytomegalovirus status by the classifier showed high specificity and sensitivity. Associated with cytomegalovirus, according to the listing, were some 180 TCR beta chains. A subsequent analysis found that TCR clusters from the first cohort also tended to co-occur in the 90 to 150 validation repertoires, with 94% of cluster scores above 0.

Sequencing was performed with immunoSEQ multiplex PCR; in TCRdb, only in-frame clones are kept and a portion is missing. Altogether around 250,000 clones are present, roughly 91% being singletons, with the ten largest covering approximately 3%. This CDR3 has 16 amino acids. From germline, CDR1 is SGHNT and CDR2 YENEEA. Trimming removed 4 bases at V and 5 bases at J, with 17 bases between. The chain employs TRBV11-3 and TRBJ2-2; D tentatively reads TRBD1 or TRBD2 (6 bases each). This clonotype originated in a woman aged 25 to 39 in good health and CMV-seronegative. Input material: PBMCs. The CDR3 nucleotides read TGTGCCAGCAGCTCGGGGGCATTAGCGTCTACCGGGGAGCTGTTTTTT. Protein product: CASSSGALASTGELFF.